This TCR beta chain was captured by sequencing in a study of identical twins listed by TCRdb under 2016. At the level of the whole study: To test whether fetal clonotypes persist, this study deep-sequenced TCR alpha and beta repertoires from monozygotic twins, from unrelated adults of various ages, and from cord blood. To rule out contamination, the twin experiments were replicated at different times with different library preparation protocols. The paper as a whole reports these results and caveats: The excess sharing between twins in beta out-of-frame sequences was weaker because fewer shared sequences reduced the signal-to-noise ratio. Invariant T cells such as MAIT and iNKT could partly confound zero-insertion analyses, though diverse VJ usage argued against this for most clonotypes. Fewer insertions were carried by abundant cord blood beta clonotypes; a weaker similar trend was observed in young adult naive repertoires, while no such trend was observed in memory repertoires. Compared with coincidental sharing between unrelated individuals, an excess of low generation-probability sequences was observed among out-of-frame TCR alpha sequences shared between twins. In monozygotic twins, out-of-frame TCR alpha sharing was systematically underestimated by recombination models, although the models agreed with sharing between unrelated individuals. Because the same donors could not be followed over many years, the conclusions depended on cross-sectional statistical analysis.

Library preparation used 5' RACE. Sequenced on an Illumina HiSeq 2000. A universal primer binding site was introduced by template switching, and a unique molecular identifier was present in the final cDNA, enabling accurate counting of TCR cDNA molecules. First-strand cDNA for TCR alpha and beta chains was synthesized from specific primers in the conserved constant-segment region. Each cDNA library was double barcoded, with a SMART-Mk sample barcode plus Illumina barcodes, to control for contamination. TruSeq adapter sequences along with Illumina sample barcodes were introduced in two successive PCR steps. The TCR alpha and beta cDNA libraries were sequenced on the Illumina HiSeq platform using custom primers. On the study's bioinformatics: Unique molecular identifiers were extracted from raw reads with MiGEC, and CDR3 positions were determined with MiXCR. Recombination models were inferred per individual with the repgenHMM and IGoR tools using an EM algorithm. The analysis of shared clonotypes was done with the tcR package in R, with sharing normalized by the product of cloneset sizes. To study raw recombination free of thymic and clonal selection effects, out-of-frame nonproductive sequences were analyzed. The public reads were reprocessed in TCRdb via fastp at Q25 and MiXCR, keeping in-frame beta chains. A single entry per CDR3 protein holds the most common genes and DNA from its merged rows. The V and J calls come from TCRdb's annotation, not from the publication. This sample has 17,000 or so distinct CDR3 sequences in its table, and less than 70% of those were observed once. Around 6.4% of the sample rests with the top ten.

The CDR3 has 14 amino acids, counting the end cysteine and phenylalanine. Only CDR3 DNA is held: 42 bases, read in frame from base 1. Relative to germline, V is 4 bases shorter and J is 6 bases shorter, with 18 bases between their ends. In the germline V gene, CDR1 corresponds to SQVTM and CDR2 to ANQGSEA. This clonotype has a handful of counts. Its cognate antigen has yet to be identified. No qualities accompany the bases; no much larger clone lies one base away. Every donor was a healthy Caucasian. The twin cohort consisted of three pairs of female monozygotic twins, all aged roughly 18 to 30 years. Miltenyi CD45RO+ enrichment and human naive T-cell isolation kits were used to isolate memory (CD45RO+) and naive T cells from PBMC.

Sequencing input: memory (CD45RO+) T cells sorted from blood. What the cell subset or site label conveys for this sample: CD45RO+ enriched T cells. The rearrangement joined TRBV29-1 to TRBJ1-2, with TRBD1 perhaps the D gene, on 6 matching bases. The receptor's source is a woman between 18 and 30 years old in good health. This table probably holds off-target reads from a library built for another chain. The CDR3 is CSVVSDSRKDGYTF. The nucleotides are TGCAGCGTTGTTTCGGACAGTCGGAAGGATGGCTACACCTTC.